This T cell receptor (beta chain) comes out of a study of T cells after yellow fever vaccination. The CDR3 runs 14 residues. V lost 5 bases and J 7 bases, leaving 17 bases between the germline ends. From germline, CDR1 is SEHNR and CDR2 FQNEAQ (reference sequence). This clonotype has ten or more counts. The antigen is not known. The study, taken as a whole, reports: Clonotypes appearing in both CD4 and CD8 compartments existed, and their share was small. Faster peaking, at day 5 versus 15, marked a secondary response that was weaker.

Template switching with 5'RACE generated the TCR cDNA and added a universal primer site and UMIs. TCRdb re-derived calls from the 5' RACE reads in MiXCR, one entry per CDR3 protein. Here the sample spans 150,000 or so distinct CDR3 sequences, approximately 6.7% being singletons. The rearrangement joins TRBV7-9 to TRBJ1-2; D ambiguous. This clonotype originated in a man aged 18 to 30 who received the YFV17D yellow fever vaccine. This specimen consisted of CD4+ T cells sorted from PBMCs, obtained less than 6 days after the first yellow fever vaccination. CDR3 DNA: TGTGCCAGCAGCCCAAGCCCGGGGAGGATTGGCTACACCTTC. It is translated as CASSPSPGRIGYTF.